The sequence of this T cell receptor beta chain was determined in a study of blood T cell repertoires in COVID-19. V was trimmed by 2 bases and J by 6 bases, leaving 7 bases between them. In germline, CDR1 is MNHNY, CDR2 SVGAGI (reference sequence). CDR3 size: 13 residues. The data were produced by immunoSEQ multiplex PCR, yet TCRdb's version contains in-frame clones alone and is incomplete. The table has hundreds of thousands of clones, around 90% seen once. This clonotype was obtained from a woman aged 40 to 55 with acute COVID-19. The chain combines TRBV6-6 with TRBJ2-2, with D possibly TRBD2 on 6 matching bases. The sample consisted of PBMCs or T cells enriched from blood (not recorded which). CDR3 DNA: TGTGCCAGCAGTTACGGGAGGCCCGGGGAGCTGTTTTTT. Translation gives CASSYGRPGELFF.